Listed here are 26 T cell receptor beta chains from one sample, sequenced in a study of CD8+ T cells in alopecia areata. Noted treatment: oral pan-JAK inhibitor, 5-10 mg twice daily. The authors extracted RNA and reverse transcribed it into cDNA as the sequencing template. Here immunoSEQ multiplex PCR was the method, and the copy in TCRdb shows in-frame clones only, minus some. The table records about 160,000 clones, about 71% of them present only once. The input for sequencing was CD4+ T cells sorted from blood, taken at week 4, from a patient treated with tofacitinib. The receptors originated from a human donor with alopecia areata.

The CDR3, as DNA: TGTGCCAGCAGTGATAACAGGGCAGGCGAAAAACTGTTTTTT. Translated, it gives CASSDNRAGEKLFF. The J gene is TRBJ1-4, the V gene TRBV25-1, with D possibly TRBD1 on 6 matching bases. CDR3 length equals 14 residues. Germline V gene lookup returns CDR1 MGHDK and CDR2 SYGVNS. V was shortened by 3 bases and J by 8 bases, with 13 bases between the two germline ends.

The CDR3 loop is CSVGGQPGQPQHF. The CDR3 DNA reads as TGCAGCGTCGGAGGACAGCCCGGACAGCCCCAGCATTTT. The gene calls are TRBV29-1 and TRBJ1-5, with a possible D match to TRBD1 (6 bases). There are 13 residues in the CDR3. The ends were cut back, 6 bases at V and 7 bases at J, with 16 bases in the middle. Germline V gives CDR1 SQVTM, CDR2 ANQGSEA. Full variable domain (missing parts from reference TRBV29-1 and TRBJ1-5): SAVISQKPSRDICQRGTSLTIQCQVDSQVTMMFWYRQQPGQSLTLIATANQGSEATYESGFVIDKFPISRPNLTFSTLTVSNMSPEDSSIYLCSVGGQPGQPQHFGDGTRLSIL.

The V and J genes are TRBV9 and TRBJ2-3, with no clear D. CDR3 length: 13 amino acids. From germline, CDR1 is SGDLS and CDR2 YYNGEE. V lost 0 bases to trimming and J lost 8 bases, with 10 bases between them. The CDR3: CASSVGPTGTQYF. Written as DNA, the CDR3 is TGTGCCAGCAGCGTAGGACCCACGGGTACGCAGTATTTT.

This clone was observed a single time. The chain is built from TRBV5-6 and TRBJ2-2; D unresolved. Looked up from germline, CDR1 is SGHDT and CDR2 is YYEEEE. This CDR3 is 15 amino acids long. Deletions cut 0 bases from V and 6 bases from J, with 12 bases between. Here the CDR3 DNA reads TGTGCCAGCAGCTTGGGTCGGAATTTCGCCGGGGAGCTGTTTTTT. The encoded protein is CASSLGRNFAGELFF.

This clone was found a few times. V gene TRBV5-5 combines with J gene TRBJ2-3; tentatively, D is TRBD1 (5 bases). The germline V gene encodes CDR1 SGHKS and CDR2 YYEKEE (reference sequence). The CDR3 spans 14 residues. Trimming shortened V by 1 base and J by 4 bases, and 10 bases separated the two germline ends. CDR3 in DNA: TGTGCCAGCAGCTTGACAGGACAACCAGATACGCAGTATTTT. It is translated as CASSLTGQPDTQYF.

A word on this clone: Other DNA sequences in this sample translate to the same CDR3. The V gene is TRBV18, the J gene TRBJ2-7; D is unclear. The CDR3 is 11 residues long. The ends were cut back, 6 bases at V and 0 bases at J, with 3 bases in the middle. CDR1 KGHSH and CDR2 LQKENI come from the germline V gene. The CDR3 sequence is CASSHSYEQYF. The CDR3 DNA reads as TGTGCCAGCTCCCACTCCTACGAGCAGTACTTC.

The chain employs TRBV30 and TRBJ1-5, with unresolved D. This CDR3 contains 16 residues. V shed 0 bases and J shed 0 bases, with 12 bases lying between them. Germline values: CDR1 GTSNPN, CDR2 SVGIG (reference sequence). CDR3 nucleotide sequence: TGTGCCTGGAGTGTACGGAGCGGTTCTAGCAATCAGCCCCAGCATTTT. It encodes CAWSVRSGSSNQPQHF.

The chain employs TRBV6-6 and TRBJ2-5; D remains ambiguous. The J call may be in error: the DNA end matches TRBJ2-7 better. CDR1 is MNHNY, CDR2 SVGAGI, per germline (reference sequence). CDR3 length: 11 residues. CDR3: CASTASYEQYF. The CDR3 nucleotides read TGTGCCAGCACGGCGTCCTACGAGCAGTACTTC.

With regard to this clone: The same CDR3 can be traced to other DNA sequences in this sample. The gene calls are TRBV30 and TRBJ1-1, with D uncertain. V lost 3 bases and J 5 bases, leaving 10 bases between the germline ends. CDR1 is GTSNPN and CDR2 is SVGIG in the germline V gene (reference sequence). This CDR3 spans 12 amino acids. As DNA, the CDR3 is TGTGCCTGGAGCTTGGGAGGAACTGAAGCTTTCTTT. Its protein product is CAWSLGGTEAFF.

CDR3 sequence: CASRVAEAGWEETQYF. The DNA of the CDR3 is TGCGCCAGCCGGGTCGCCGAGGCCGGTTGGGAAGAGACCCAGTACTTC. V and J are TRBV5-1 and TRBJ2-5; unclear D gene. Germline CDR1 reads SGHRS; CDR2 reads YFSETQ. Trimming shortened V by 7 bases and J by 3 bases, and 22 bases separated the two germline ends. This CDR3 is built from 16 residues. The full variable domain, rest sourced from reference TRBV5-1 and TRBJ2-5, is KAGVTQTPRYLIKTRGQQVTLSCSPISGHRSVSWYQQTPGQGLQFLFEYFSETQRNKGNFPGRFSGRQFSNSRSEMNVSTLELGDSALYLCASRVAEAGWEETQYFGPGTRLLVL.

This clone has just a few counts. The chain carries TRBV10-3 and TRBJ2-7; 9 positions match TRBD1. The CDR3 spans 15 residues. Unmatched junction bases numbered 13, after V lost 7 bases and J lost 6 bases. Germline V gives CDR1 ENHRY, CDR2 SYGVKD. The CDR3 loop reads CAITGDREKGFEQYF. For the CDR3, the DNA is TGTGCCATCACCGGGGACAGGGAAAAGGGGTTCGAGCAGTACTTC.

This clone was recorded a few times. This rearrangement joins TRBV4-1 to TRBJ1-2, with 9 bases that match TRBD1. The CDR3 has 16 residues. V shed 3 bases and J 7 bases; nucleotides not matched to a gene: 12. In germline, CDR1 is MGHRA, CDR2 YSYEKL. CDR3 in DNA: TGCGCCAGCAGCCACCCCCGGTCGGACAGGGGCGGTGGCTACACCTTC. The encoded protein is CASSHPRSDRGGGYTF.

The CDR3 region has the DNA TGTGCCACCAGCAGAGATCAGGGAGGGGGCTATGGCTACACCTTC. It yields the protein CATSRDQGGGYGYTF. This sequence joins TRBV15 and TRBJ1-2; a weak D match, TRBD1 (6 bases). The CDR3 spans 15 residues. Germline V gives CDR1 LNHNV, CDR2 YYDKDF (reference sequence). The V gene lost 0 bases and the J gene lost 4 bases, with 12 bases spanning the gap.

In nucleotides, the CDR3 is TGCGCCAGTAGACGAGACCCGGACACCGGGGAGCTGTTTTTT. It encodes CASRRDPDTGELFF. The genes are TRBV5-1 and TRBJ2-2; D is unclear. The CDR3 runs 14 residues. Germline CDR1 is SGHRS and CDR2 is YFSETQ. V gave up 8 bases and J gave up 3 bases, with 14 bases separating them.

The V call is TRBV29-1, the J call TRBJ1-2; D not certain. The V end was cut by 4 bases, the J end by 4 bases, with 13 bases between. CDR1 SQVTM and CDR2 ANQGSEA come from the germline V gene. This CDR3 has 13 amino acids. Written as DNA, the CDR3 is TGCAGCGTTGGAGGGAGTGGAATCTATGGCTACACCTTC. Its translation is CSVGGSGIYGYTF. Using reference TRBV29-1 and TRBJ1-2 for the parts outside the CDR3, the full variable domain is SAVISQKPSRDICQRGTSLTIQCQVDSQVTMMFWYRQQPGQSLTLIATANQGSEATYESGFVIDKFPISRPNLTFSTLTVSNMSPEDSSIYLCSVGGSGIYGYTFGSGTRLTVV.

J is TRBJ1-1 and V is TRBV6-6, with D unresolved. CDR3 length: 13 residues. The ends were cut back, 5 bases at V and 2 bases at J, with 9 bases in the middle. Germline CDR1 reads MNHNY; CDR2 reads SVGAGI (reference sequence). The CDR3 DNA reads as TGTGCCAGCAGTCAACTCGGTAACACTGAAGCTTTCTTT. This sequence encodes CASSQLGNTEAFF.

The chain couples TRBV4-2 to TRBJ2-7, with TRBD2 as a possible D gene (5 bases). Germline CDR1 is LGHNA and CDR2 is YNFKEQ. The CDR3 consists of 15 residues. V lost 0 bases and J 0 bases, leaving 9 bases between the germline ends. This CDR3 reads CASSQERVPSYEQYF. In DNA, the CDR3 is TGTGCCAGCAGCCAAGAGCGGGTGCCCTCCTACGAGCAGTACTTC.

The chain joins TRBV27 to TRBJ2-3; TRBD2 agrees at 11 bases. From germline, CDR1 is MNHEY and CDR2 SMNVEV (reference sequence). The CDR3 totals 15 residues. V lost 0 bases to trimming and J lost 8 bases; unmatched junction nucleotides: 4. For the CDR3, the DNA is TGTGCCAGCAGTTTATCGAGCCTAGCGGGGGGTACGCAGTATTTT. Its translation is CASSLSSLAGGTQYF.

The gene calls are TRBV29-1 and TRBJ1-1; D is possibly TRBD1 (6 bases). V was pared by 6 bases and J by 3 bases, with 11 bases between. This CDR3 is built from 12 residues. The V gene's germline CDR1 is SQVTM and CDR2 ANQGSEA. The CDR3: CSVSQGDTEAFF. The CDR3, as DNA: TGCAGCGTCTCACAGGGAGACACTGAAGCTTTCTTT. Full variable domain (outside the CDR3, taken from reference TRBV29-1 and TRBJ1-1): SAVISQKPSRDICQRGTSLTIQCQVDSQVTMMFWYRQQPGQSLTLIATANQGSEATYESGFVIDKFPISRPNLTFSTLTVSNMSPEDSSIYLCSVSQGDTEAFFGQGTRLTVV.

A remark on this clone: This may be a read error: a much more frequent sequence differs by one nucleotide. CDR3 nucleotides: TGTACCAGCAGCGAGGGACAGGAGAACACTGAAGCTTTCTTT. It encodes CTSSEGQENTEAFF. The gene calls are TRBV11-3 and TRBJ1-1; 8 bases line up with TRBD1. The CDR3 is made up of 14 amino acids. Germline CDR1 SGHNT, CDR2 YENEEA. The variable domain in full, completed from reference TRBV11-3 and TRBJ1-1, reads EAGVVQSPRYKIIEKKQPVAFWCNPISGHNTLYWYLQNLGQGPELLIRYENEEAVDDSQLPKDRFSAERLKGVDSTLKIQPAELGDSAVYLCTSSEGQENTEAFFGQGTRLTVV.

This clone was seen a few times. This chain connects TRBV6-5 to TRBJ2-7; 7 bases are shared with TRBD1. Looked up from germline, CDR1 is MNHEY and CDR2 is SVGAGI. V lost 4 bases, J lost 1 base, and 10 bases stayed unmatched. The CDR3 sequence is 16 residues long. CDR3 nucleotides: TGTGCCAGCAGTTTTCGACAGGGCCACTCGTCCTACGAGCAGTACTTC. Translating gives CASSFRQGHSSYEQYF.

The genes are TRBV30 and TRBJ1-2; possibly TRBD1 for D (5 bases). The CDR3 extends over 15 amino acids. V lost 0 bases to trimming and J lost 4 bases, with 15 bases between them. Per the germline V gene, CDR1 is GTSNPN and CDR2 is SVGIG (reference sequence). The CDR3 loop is CAWSVLGASTYGYTF. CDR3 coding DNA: TGTGCCTGGAGTGTACTTGGGGCGTCCACCTATGGCTACACCTTC.

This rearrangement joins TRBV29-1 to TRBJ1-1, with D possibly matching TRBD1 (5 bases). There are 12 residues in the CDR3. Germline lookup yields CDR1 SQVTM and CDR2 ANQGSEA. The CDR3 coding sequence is TGCACGGGTGTGGGACCTTACACTGAAGCTTTCTTT. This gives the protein CTGVGPYTEAFF.

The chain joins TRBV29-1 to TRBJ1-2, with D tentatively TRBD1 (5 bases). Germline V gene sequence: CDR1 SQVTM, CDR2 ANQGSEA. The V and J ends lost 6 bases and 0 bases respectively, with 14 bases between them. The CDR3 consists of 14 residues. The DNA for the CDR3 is TGCAGCGTCCCTCCGGGGGTTCCTAACTATGGCTACACCTTC. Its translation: CSVPPGVPNYGYTF. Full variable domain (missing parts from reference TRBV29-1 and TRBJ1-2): SAVISQKPSRDICQRGTSLTIQCQVDSQVTMMFWYRQQPGQSLTLIATANQGSEATYESGFVIDKFPISRPNLTFSTLTVSNMSPEDSSIYLCSVPPGVPNYGYTFGSGTRLTVV.

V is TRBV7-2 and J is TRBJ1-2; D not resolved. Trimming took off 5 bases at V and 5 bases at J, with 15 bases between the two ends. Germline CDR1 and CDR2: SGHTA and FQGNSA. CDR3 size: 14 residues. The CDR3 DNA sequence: TGTGCCAGCAGCCCAACGGCAGTGGGGTATGGCTACACCTTC. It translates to CASSPTAVGYGYTF.

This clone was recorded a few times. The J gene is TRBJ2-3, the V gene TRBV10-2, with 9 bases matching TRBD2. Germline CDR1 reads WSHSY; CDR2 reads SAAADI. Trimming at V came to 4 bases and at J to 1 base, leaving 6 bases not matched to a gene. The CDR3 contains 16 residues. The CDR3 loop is CASSGGQRGGTDTQYF. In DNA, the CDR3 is TGCGCCAGCAGTGGGGGTCAGCGGGGGGGCACAGATACGCAGTATTTT.